One sample yielded the 5 T cell receptor beta chains listed below, sequenced in a study of vaccination and CD4 T cells after COVID-19. The time point was: late sampling 161 to 241 days after vaccination in three convalescent patients. Treatment given: roughly 10-day PBMC culture with coronavirus spike peptide pools or control peptides (ViraFEST assay). For these receptors, no antigen is known. Sequence data for DNA of cultured CD4+ T cells were generated by the Oncomine TCR Beta short-read assay. TCRdb passed the PCR reads through MiXCR, listing each CDR3 protein once. The sample yields fewer than 25,000 distinct CDR3 sequences, about two fifths seen once. The material sequenced was CD4+ T cells from blood, cultured in vitro, taken about 7 months after SARS-CoV-2 vaccination. The source of these receptors is a human donor who had recovered from COVID-19.

This chain uses TRBV2 with TRBJ1-1, with 7 bases that match TRBD1. This CDR3 contains 14 residues. Trimming took 5 bases from V and 3 from J; bases not matched to a gene: 6. CDR1 and CDR2 (germline): SNHLY, FYNNEI. The CDR3 loop is CASSTQGWDTEAFF. DNA of the CDR3: TGTGCCAGCAGTACACAGGGGTGGGACACTGAAGCTTTCTTT.

The genes are TRBV6-5 and TRBJ2-5; 8 nucleotides line up with TRBD1. From germline, CDR1 is MNHEY and CDR2 SVGAGI. CDR3 length equals 14 residues. V lost 0 bases and J lost 3; bases outside the gene matches: 0. This CDR3 is CASSYSTGEETQYF. As DNA, the CDR3 is TGTGCCAGCAGTTACTCGACAGGGGAAGAGACCCAGTACTTC.

This clonotype has more than one count but fewer than ten. The gene calls are TRBV20-1 and TRBJ2-2, with D perhaps TRBD2 (5 bases). Trimming removed 5 bases from V and 6 bases from J, with 16 bases in between. This CDR3 is built from 14 residues. CDR1 is DFQATT and CDR2 is SNEGSKA in the germline V gene (reference sequence). Written as DNA, the CDR3 is TGCAGTGCTGCTATCAGGACTCAGGCCGGGGAGCTGTTTTTT. Its protein is CSAAIRTQAGELFF.

The chain carries TRBV20-1 and TRBJ1-1; D gene ambiguous. Germline-derived CDR1 and CDR2 are DFQATT and SNEGSKA (reference sequence). V was clipped by 2 bases and J by 6 bases, with 16 bases between them. This CDR3 comprises 14 residues. CDR3 protein: CSARNQLANPEAFF. CDR3 sequence (DNA): TGCAGTGCTAGAAACCAGCTTGCCAACCCTGAAGCTTTCTTT.

The rearrangement joins TRBV6-2 or TRBV6-3 to TRBJ1-5; D ambiguous. The germline V gene has CDR1 MNHEY and CDR2 SVGEGT. Trimming took off 6 bases at V and 4 bases at J, with 7 bases between the two ends. This CDR3 is 12 amino acids long. As DNA, the CDR3 is TGTGCCAGCAGGTGGGCAAATCAGCCCCAGCATTTT. Protein product: CASRWANQPQHF.